These 23 T cell receptor beta chains originate from one sample sequenced in a study of OX40 agonist ivuxolimab in advanced cancers. The protocol was immunoSEQ multiplex PCR, while the TCRdb copy is restricted to in-frame clones and leaves out a portion. The repertoire holds 50,000 to 70,000 clones, with around 84% as singletons. The sequencing here drew on CD4+ or CD8+ T cells sorted from blood, taken in a trial of the OX40 agonist ivuxolimab. These receptors were collected from an adult with an advanced solid tumor such as melanoma, head and neck, liver or kidney cancer.

The gene calls are TRBV9 and TRBJ1-2; 9 nucleotides align to TRBD1. The CDR3 has 17 amino acids. Germline CDR1 and CDR2: SGDLS and YYNGEE. V was clipped by 3 bases and J by 1 base; unmatched bases: 10. The CDR3 sequence is CASSARVGTGSNYGYTF. The CDR3 nucleotides are TGTGCCAGCAGCGCCAGGGTAGGGACAGGGAGTAACTATGGCTACACCTTC.

This chain links TRBV5-1 with TRBJ2-3, with a possible D match to TRBD2 (6 bases). V gave up 0 bases and J gave up 2 bases, with 16 bases separating them. CDR1 and CDR2 (germline): SGHRS, YFSETQ. The CDR3 is 17 amino acids. CDR3 region: CASSLGVRRLVTDTQYF. The CDR3 coding sequence is TGCGCCAGCAGCTTGGGTGTCCGCAGACTAGTCACAGATACGCAGTATTTT.

The chain carries TRBV6-5 and TRBJ1-5, with unresolved D. V was clipped by 6 bases and J by 6 bases, with 12 bases between them. The CDR3 contains 13 residues. CDR1 is MNHEY, CDR2 SVGAGI, per germline. The CDR3 DNA reads as TGTGCCAGCAGCCGGGATTCGCGTCAGCCCCAGCATTTT. Amino acids: CASSRDSRQPQHF.

The J gene is TRBJ1-5, the V gene TRBV28, with D possibly TRBD1 on 6 matching bases. CDR3 length equals 16 residues. Germline-derived CDR1 and CDR2 are MDHEN and SYDVKM. Between the trimmed V and J ends, which lost 5 bases and 0 bases, there was a span of 14 bases. CDR3 DNA: TGTGCCAGCAGTCCGACGGACAGTTATAGCAATCAGCCCCAGCATTTT. Translation gives CASSPTDSYSNQPQHF.

Comments on this clone: The sample carries other DNA sequences with the same CDR3. The chain is built from TRBV5-1 and TRBJ2-5; D remains ambiguous. V shed 0 bases and J shed 5 bases, with 5 bases lying between them. Per the germline V gene, CDR1 is SGHRS and CDR2 is YFSETQ. CDR3 size: 12 residues. The CDR3 nucleotides are TGCGCCAGCAGCTTGGCAATGGAGACCCAGTACTTC. Translation: CASSLAMETQYF.

This chain connects TRBV6-1 to TRBJ1-6; TRBD1 might be the D (5 bases). CDR1 MNHNS and CDR2 SASEGT come from the germline V gene. This CDR3 is built from 17 residues. Deletions cut 1 base from V and 0 bases from J, with 10 bases between. CDR3: CASSEGGGFSYNSPLHF. As DNA, the CDR3 is TGTGCCAGCAGTGAAGGCGGGGGGTTCTCCTATAATTCACCCCTCCACTTT.

The genes are TRBV5-6 and TRBJ2-2; 10 nucleotides line up with TRBD2. With 6 bases clipped from V and 5 bases from J, the junction kept 10 bases outside the gene matches. The CDR3 is made up of 16 amino acids. Germline V gene sequence: CDR1 SGHDT, CDR2 YYEEEE. The CDR3 DNA sequence: TGTGCCAGCAACTTACTCGGACTAGCGGAAACCGGGGAGCTGTTTTTT. Translated: CASNLLGLAETGELFF.

The rearrangement uses TRBV7-2 and TRBJ1-3; D possibly corresponds to TRBD1 (6 bases). Germline-derived CDR1 and CDR2 are SGHTA and FQGNSA. V lost 6 bases and J 5 bases, leaving 14 bases between the germline ends. The CDR3 is 14 amino acids. In nucleotides, the CDR3 is TGTGCCAGCAGACTCGACAGGAACAGAAACACCATATATTTT. Translated, it gives CASRLDRNRNTIYF.

This chain uses TRBV6-1 with TRBJ2-7; D possibly uses TRBD1 or TRBD2 (5 bases each). Deletions cut 7 bases from V and 4 bases from J, with 14 bases between. Germline CDR1 is MNHNS and CDR2 is SASEGT. The CDR3 contains 13 residues. DNA of the CDR3: TGTGCCAGCACCGGGACCGTGACTTACGAGCAGTACTTC. It yields the protein CASTGTVTYEQYF.

This chain joins TRBV27 and TRBJ1-1; 9 nucleotides align to TRBD1. With V trimmed by 7 bases and J by 3 bases, 9 bases remained unmatched. The CDR3 spans 15 residues. CDR1 and CDR2 (germline): MNHEY, SMNVEV (reference sequence). The CDR3 loop is CASTFNRGQYTEAFF. CDR3 bases: TGTGCCAGCACTTTTAACAGGGGGCAGTACACTGAAGCTTTCTTT.

This clone was recorded only once. This rearrangement joins TRBV7-9 to TRBJ2-5; 7 nucleotides align to TRBD1. Germline V lookup: CDR1 SEHNR, CDR2 FQNEAQ (reference sequence). The trim removed 4 bases at V and 5 bases at J, leaving 16 bases unmatched. The CDR3 consists of 17 residues. The CDR3 DNA sequence: TGTGCCAGCAGCTCTCGGGACAGAACTCTCCTCGGGGAGACCCAGTACTTC. It specifies CASSSRDRTLLGETQYF.

A few counts support this clone. The chain links TRBV2 to TRBJ1-5; TRBD1 might be the D (6 bases). Per germline, CDR1 SNHLY and CDR2 FYNNEI. Trimming took 6 bases from V and 5 from J, leaving 14 bases between them. The CDR3 loop spans 14 amino acids. The CDR3 region is CASRAPGGDQPQHF. CDR3 nucleotides: TGTGCCAGCAGGGCGCCGGGGGGCGATCAGCCCCAGCATTTT.

The chain combines TRBV6-1 with TRBJ1-6; D possibly corresponds to TRBD1 (5 bases). CDR1 and CDR2 from the germline V gene are MNHNS and SASEGT. There are 14 residues in the CDR3. The ends were cut back, 2 bases at V and 9 bases at J, with 11 bases in the middle. The CDR3 DNA sequence: TGTGCCAGCAGTGAATCAGGGTTCACTTCACCCCTCCACTTT. Translating it yields CASSESGFTSPLHF.

This CDR3 is CASSSTSGRTAFYGYTF. CDR3 in DNA: TGTGCCAGCAGCTCAACATCGGGACGGACCGCTTTTTATGGCTACACCTTC. The rearrangement joins TRBV7-8 to TRBJ1-2; maybe TRBD1 (5 bases). Germline assignment: CDR1 SGHVS and CDR2 FQNEAQ. The CDR3 sequence is 17 residues long. The ends were cut back, 4 bases at V and 5 bases at J, with 23 bases in the middle.

This clone came up a few times. The rearrangement uses TRBV11-3 and TRBJ2-5, with D perhaps TRBD1 (6 bases). Germline CDR1 reads SGHNT; CDR2 reads YENEEA. The CDR3 loop spans 14 amino acids. V lost 5 bases and J lost 1, with 11 bases in between. CDR3: CASSPDSGQETQYF. The DNA of the CDR3 is TGTGCCAGCAGCCCGGACAGCGGCCAAGAGACCCAGTACTTC.

The chain combines TRBV5-1 with TRBJ2-1, with 9 bases lining up with TRBD2. This CDR3 has 16 residues. V lost 1 base and J lost 7; bases outside the gene matches: 9. The germline V gene encodes CDR1 SGHRS and CDR2 YFSETQ. CDR3 nucleotide sequence: TGCGCCAGCAGCTTGTTACTAGCGGGCATGTTTAATGAGCAGTTCTTC. This translates into CASSLLLAGMFNEQFF.

The chain recombines TRBV29-1 with TRBJ2-1; the D is unclear. Per germline, CDR1 SQVTM and CDR2 ANQGSEA. CDR3 size: 10 residues. V was trimmed by 6 bases and J by 5 bases, leaving 5 bases between them. The CDR3 nucleotides read TGCAGCGTATTAAACAATGAGCAGTTCTTC. It translates to CSVLNNEQFF.

CDR3 region: CASRGGTEKSGTEAFF. In DNA, the CDR3 is TGCGCCAGCCGAGGGGGGACAGAGAAAAGTGGCACTGAAGCTTTCTTT. The chain recombines TRBV4-1 with TRBJ1-1; 7 nucleotides line up with TRBD1. The germline CDR1 and CDR2 sequences are MGHRA and YSYEKL. The CDR3 is made up of 16 amino acids. The V and J ends lost 8 bases and 4 bases, in that order; junction bases with no gene match: 16.

V is TRBV6-1 and J is TRBJ1-4; D unclear. CDR3 length equals 18 residues. Germline CDR1 reads MNHNS; CDR2 reads SASEGT. The V end was cut by 2 bases, the J end by 9 bases, with 25 bases between. The CDR3 loop reads CASSESRQVGSRAKKLFF. The CDR3 DNA follows: TGTGCCAGCAGTGAAAGCCGGCAGGTGGGGAGTCGGGCGAAAAAACTGTTTTTT.

A note on this clone: Other DNA variants within this sample encode the same CDR3. The chain couples TRBV6-1 to TRBJ2-7; D is possibly TRBD2 (6 bases). Germline CDR1 reads MNHNS; CDR2 reads SASEGT. The length of the CDR3 is 13 residues. Between the trimmed V and J ends, which lost 4 bases and 2 bases, there was a span of 9 bases. CDR3 nucleotide sequence: TGTGCCAGCAGTGTTGCGGGGACCTACGAGCAGTACTTC. Protein sequence: CASSVAGTYEQYF.

This clone appeared a few times. This chain joins TRBV7-2 and TRBJ1-1, with D uncertain. V lost 7 bases and J 7 bases, leaving 16 bases between the germline ends. This CDR3 is 13 amino acids long. Germline lookup yields CDR1 SGHTA and CDR2 FQGNSA. The CDR3 bases are TGTGCCAGCACCAATGGGTGGAACCGTGAAGCTTTCTTT. Translating it yields CASTNGWNREAFF.

The V and J genes are TRBV11-2 and TRBJ1-1, with 9 nucleotides matching TRBD1. The CDR3 is made up of 13 amino acids. From germline, CDR1 is SGHAT and CDR2 FQNNGV. J was trimmed by 7 bases and V by 8 bases; bases with no gene match: 8. CDR3 DNA: TGTGCCAGCGGTACAGGGGGCCTTCGTGAAGCTTTCTTT. Its protein product is CASGTGGLREAFF.

CDR3 in DNA: TGTGCCAGCAGCCATTCGAACTCTGGGGCCAACGTCCTGACTTTC. It translates to CASSHSNSGANVLTF. The chain uses TRBV5-4 and TRBJ2-6, with D hard to call. The V gene's germline CDR1 is SGHNT and CDR2 YYREEE (reference sequence). V shed 4 bases and J shed 0 bases, with 8 bases lying between them. This CDR3 region has 15 residues.